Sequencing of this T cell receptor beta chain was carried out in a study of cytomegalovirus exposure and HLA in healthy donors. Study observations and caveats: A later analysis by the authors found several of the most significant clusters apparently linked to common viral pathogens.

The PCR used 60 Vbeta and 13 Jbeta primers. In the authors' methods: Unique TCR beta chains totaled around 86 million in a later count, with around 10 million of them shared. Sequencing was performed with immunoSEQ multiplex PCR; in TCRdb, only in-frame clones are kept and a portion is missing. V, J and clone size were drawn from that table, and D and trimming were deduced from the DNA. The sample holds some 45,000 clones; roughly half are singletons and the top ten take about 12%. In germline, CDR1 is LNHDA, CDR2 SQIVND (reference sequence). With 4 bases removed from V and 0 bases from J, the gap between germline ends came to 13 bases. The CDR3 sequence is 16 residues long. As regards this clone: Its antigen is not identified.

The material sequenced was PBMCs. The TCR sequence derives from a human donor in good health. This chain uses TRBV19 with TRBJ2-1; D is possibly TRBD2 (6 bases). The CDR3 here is CASSNRLVSSYNEQFF. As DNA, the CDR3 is TGTGCCAGTAGTAACCGACTAGTAAGCTCCTACAATGAGCAGTTCTTC. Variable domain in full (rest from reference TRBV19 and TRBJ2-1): DGGITQSPKYLFRKEGQNVTLSCEQNLNHDAMYWYRQDPGQGLRLIYYSQIVNDFQKGDIAEGYSVSREKKESFPLTVTSAQKNPTAFYLCASSNRLVSSYNEQFFGPGTRLTVL.